What follows describes a single T cell receptor (beta chain). The data originate from a study of blood T cell repertoires in COVID-19. Original data processing: Reference gene primer amplification in the assay estimated nucleated cell counts. Repertoires were generated with immunoSEQ multiplex PCR, while TCRdb's copy carries only in-frame clones and drops some. V and J calls and clone size are as listed in that table; D and trimming were resolved from the DNA. Of roughly 200,000 clones listed, around 84% are singletons. This CDR3 has 19 amino acids. This receptor was identified in a woman older than 75 with acute or convalescent COVID-19. This chain links TRBV21-1 with TRBJ1-1. TRBV21-1 is deemed a pseudogene. Input material: peripheral blood. CDR3 sequence: CASSKGEPLGGLANTEAFF. Here the CDR3 DNA reads TGTGCCAGCAGCAAAGGGGAACCTTTGGGGGGGCTAGCGAACACTGAAGCTTTCTTT.